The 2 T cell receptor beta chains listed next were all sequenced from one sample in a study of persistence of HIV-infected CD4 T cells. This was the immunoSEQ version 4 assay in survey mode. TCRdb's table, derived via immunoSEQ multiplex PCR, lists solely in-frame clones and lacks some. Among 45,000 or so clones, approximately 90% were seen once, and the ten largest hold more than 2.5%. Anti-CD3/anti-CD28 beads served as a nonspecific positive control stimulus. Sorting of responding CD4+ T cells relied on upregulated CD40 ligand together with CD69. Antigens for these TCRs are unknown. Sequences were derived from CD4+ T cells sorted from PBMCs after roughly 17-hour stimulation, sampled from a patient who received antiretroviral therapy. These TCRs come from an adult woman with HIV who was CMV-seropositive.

The CDR3 sequence is CASSSSGGNTGELFF. The CDR3 region has the DNA TGTGCCAGCAGCTCTAGCGGGGGGAACACCGGGGAGCTGTTTTTT. The V gene is TRBV13, the J gene TRBJ2-2, with TRBD2 matching over 10 bases. The CDR3 loop spans 15 amino acids. V lost 4 bases and J lost 1; bases outside the gene matches: 0. Germline values: CDR1 PRHDT, CDR2 FYEKMQ (reference sequence).

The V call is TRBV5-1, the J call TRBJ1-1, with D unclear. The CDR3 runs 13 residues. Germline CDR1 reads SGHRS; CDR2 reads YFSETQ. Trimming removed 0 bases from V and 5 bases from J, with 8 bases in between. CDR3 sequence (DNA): TGCGCCAGCAGCTTGGGGGAGAAGACTGAAGCTTTCTTT. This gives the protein CASSLGEKTEAFF.